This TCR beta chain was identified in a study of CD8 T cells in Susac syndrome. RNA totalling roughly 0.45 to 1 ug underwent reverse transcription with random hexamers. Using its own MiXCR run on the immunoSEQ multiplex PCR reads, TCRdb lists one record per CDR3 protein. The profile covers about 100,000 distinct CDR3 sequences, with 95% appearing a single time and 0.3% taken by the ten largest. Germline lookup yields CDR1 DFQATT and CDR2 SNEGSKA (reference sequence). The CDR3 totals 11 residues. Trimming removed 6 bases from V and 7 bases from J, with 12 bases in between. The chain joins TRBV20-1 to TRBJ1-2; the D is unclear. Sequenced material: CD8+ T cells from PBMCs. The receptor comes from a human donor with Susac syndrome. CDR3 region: CSAQDTGGYTF. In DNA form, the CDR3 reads TGCAGTGCACAAGACACGGGTGGCTACACCTTC.